The 25 T cell receptor beta chains listed next were all sequenced from one sample in a study of control samples from healthy donors and cancer patients. The assay was immunoSEQ multiplex PCR, and TCRdb's table has in-frame clones only and misses some. In the table there are tens of thousands of clones, 90% to 95% of which are singletons. The sequencing input was blood. These receptors were obtained from a young man in good health.

For this clone: The same CDR3 also results from other DNA sequences found in this sample. The J gene is TRBJ2-1, the V gene TRBV28, with a tentative D call TRBD2 (6 bases). Trimming pared 5 bases from V and 0 bases from J, leaving 20 bases between. Germline V gene lookup returns CDR1 MDHEN and CDR2 SYDVKM. This CDR3 spans 18 amino acids. This chain's CDR3 is CASSTNGGGGASYNEQFF. The CDR3 bases are TGTGCCAGCAGTACCAATGGGGGTGGAGGGGCCTCCTACAATGAGCAGTTCTTC.

The chain recombines TRBV28 with TRBJ2-5, with D unresolved. The CDR3 runs to 12 residues. Germline assignment: CDR1 MDHEN and CDR2 SYDVKM. Trimming stripped 5 bases from V and 4 bases from J, with 8 bases between. The CDR3 sequence: CASSPTGETQYF. The CDR3 DNA is TGTGCCAGCAGTCCAACCGGAGAGACCCAGTACTTC.

V usage is TRBV19 and J usage is TRBJ2-6, with D possibly being TRBD1 (6 bases). The germline V gene encodes CDR1 LNHDA and CDR2 SQIVND (reference sequence). The CDR3 loop spans 19 amino acids. The V gene lost 6 bases and the J gene lost 2 bases, with 23 bases spanning the gap. The CDR3 spells CASSTSGQPLLTGANVLTF. The CDR3 coding sequence is TGTGCCAGTAGCACCTCAGGACAGCCCCTTTTAACTGGGGCCAACGTCCTGACTTTC.

V and J are TRBV28 and TRBJ1-1; 9 bases agree with TRBD1. The germline V gene encodes CDR1 MDHEN and CDR2 SYDVKM. The ends lost 3 bases at V and 4 bases at J; junction bases unmatched: 6. This CDR3 region has 15 residues. CDR3 coding DNA: TGTGCCAGCAGTTTTCACAGGGGGCAGGGCACTGAAGCTTTCTTT. Its translation is CASSFHRGQGTEAFF.

This chain joins TRBV27 and TRBJ1-6, with 8 bases aligning to TRBD1. This CDR3 has 13 amino acids. Germline CDR1 MNHEY, CDR2 SMNVEV (reference sequence). The V segment lost 3 bases and the J segment 9 bases; nucleotides outside the gene matches: 1. CDR3 sequence (DNA): TGTGCCAGCAGTTTGGACAGGGTTTCACCCCTCCACTTT. Translation gives CASSLDRVSPLHF.

The rearrangement joins TRBV7-2 to TRBJ2-5; weak D call: TRBD2 (6 bases). The ends were cut back, 4 bases at V and 0 bases at J, with 12 bases in the middle. Looked up from germline, CDR1 is SGHTA and CDR2 is FQGNSA. CDR3 length: 15 residues. The CDR3 DNA reads as TGTGCCAGCAGCTCGGGACTCAAGTACCAAGAGACCCAGTACTTC. Translated: CASSSGLKYQETQYF.

The CDR3 region is CASSESGAASYEQYF. DNA of the CDR3: TGCGCCAGCAGTGAGTCTGGGGCAGCCTCCTACGAGCAGTACTTC. The rearrangement joins TRBV10-2 to TRBJ2-7; D is possibly TRBD1 (5 bases). Trimming removed 0 bases at V and 0 bases at J, with 9 bases between. The CDR3 has 15 residues. Germline CDR1 reads WSHSY; CDR2 reads SAAADI.

This chain joins TRBV6-4 and TRBJ1-1; tentative D call: TRBD1 (5 bases). Per the germline V gene, CDR1 is MRHNA and CDR2 is SNTAGT. The CDR3 has 20 amino acids. Trimming removed 3 bases from V and 3 bases from J, with 29 bases in between. In DNA, the CDR3 is TGTGCCAGCAGTGAGATCCCCTTAGGGACGGGGGTCGTGGGGTACACTGAAGCTTTCTTT. Protein: CASSEIPLGTGVVGYTEAFF.

The V gene is TRBV7-2, the J gene TRBJ1-4; 7 nucleotides match TRBD1. The CDR3 spans 16 residues. The ends lost 5 bases at V and 3 bases at J; junction bases unmatched: 9. Germline V gene lookup returns CDR1 SGHTA and CDR2 FQGNSA. The CDR3 spells CASSTRGQGPNEKLFF. The CDR3 DNA is TGTGCCAGCAGCACGAGGGGGCAGGGTCCTAATGAAAAACTGTTTTTT.

The V gene is TRBV11-2, the J gene TRBJ2-7; 14 positions agree with TRBD2. V was clipped by 1 base and J by 4 bases; unmatched bases: 3. Germline V gene lookup returns CDR1 SGHAT and CDR2 FQNNGV. CDR3 length: 16 residues. The CDR3 DNA is TGTGCCAGCAGCTTAGGGACTAGCGGGAGGACTTACGAGCAGTACTTC. Amino acids: CASSLGTSGRTYEQYF.

The rearrangement uses TRBV7-2 and TRBJ2-7; D is perhaps TRBD2 (6 bases). Germline CDR1 and CDR2: SGHTA and FQGNSA. Deletions cut 4 bases from V and 3 bases from J, with 7 bases between. The CDR3 contains 12 residues. CDR3 DNA: TGTGCCAGCAGCTCGGAGGGCTACGAGCAGTACTTC. It codes for CASSSEGYEQYF.

V and J are TRBV7-9 and TRBJ2-2; D may be TRBD1 (5 bases). Trimming left V 3 bases short and J 0 bases short, with 14 bases between. Germline CDR1 and CDR2: SEHNR and FQNEAQ (reference sequence). The CDR3 runs to 17 residues. CDR3 sequence (DNA): TGTGCCAGCAGCTTCGAGACGGCCAGGGCGAACACCGGGGAGCTGTTTTTT. Translation: CASSFETARANTGELFF.

Comment on this clone: One end of the junction fails to match germline, which may point to a read error. This chain joins TRBV2 and TRBJ2-7, with a weak D call TRBD2 (6 bases). Looked up from germline, CDR1 is SNHLY and CDR2 is FYNNEI. There are 11 residues in the CDR3. The CDR3 nucleotides are TGTGCCAGCAGTGACGGAGGGCCCCTTTCCTTC. It specifies CASSDGGPLSF.

This clone has only a few counts. The chain employs TRBV19 and TRBJ2-7; the match to TRBD1 covers 9 bases. Losses at the gene ends were 6 bases for V and 5 bases for J; bases not matched to a gene: 5. CDR3 length equals 13 residues. Germline V gene data show CDR1 as LNHDA and CDR2 as SQIVND (reference sequence). The CDR3 loop is CASRGTGSDEQYF. The CDR3 nucleotides read TGTGCCAGTAGGGGGACAGGGTCAGACGAGCAGTACTTC.

V usage is TRBV9 and J usage is TRBJ2-7, with a possible D match to TRBD1 (6 bases). This CDR3 spans 15 amino acids. Deletions cut 0 bases from V and 0 bases from J, with 10 bases between. Germline lookup yields CDR1 SGDLS and CDR2 YYNGEE. CDR3 region: CASSVGQAYSYEQYF. CDR3 sequence (DNA): TGTGCCAGCAGCGTAGGACAGGCCTACTCCTACGAGCAGTACTTC.

The V and J genes are TRBV22-1 and TRBJ1-2. TRBV22-1 is a listed pseudogene. CDR3 length: 17 residues. This chain's CDR3 is CPGSGSRKRRKTYGYTF. CDR3 coding DNA: TGTCCTGGGAGTGGCAGTAGAAAGCGAAGAAAGACCTATGGCTACACCTTC.

This chain links TRBV6-6 with TRBJ2-1; D gene uncertain. CDR1 MNHNY and CDR2 SVGAGI come from the germline V gene (reference sequence). The CDR3 has 13 amino acids. Trimming removed 6 bases from V and 3 bases from J, with 9 bases in between. The CDR3 sequence is CASSLWDYNEQFF. CDR3 nucleotides: TGTGCCAGCAGCCTCTGGGACTACAATGAGCAGTTCTTC.

In regard to this clone: Other DNA sequences of this sample code for an identical CDR3. This chain links TRBV10-1 with TRBJ1-6, with a tentative D call TRBD1 (6 bases). Germline loops: CDR1 WNHNN, CDR2 SYGVQD (reference sequence). CDR3 length: 14 amino acids. Trimming removed 4 bases at V and 6 bases at J, with 10 bases between. The CDR3 nucleotides are TGCGCCAGCAGTGGGGAACAGGGTAATTCACCCCTCCACTTT. Protein sequence: CASSGEQGNSPLHF.

The chain has TRBV10-3 and TRBJ2-7; D gene ambiguous. Germline CDR1 is ENHRY and CDR2 is SYGVKD. V was pared by 4 bases and J by 5 bases, with 6 bases between. The CDR3 contains 11 residues. This chain's CDR3 is CAISVGNEQYF. In DNA form, the CDR3 reads TGTGCCATCAGTGTCGGTAACGAGCAGTACTTC.

The chain carries TRBV9 and TRBJ2-3, with D possibly TRBD2 on 6 matching bases. V was cut by 7 bases and J by 0 bases, with 12 bases left in between. The CDR3 covers 14 residues. Germline-derived CDR1 and CDR2 are SGDLS and YYNGEE. CDR3 sequence (DNA): TGTGCCAGCTCTCTAGCGCCTAGCACAGATACGCAGTATTTT. This gives the protein CASSLAPSTDTQYF.

V is TRBV19 and J is TRBJ2-1, with 9 nucleotides matching TRBD1. This CDR3 has 15 amino acids. Trimming took 5 bases from V and 5 from J; bases not matched to a gene: 7. Germline CDR1 is LNHDA and CDR2 is SQIVND (reference sequence). CDR3 DNA sequence: TGTGCCAGTAGTTTGACAGGGGGGACCAACAATGAGCAGTTCTTC. Translating gives CASSLTGGTNNEQFF.

This chain joins TRBV6-5 and TRBJ1-2; 8 nucleotides match TRBD1. The CDR3 length is 14 residues. Trimming cost V 6 bases and J 3 bases; bases outside gene matches: 6. Germline loops: CDR1 MNHEY, CDR2 SVGAGI. Written as DNA, the CDR3 is TGTGCCAGCAGGGCAGGGGGCCGGGACTATGGCTACACCTTC. Its protein product is CASRAGGRDYGYTF.

The J gene is TRBJ1-1, the V gene TRBV7-2, with D perhaps matching TRBD1 (6 bases). The CDR3 has 18 residues. V lost 3 bases to trimming and J lost 0 bases, with 20 bases between them. Germline CDR1 SGHTA, CDR2 FQGNSA. CDR3 DNA sequence: TGTGCCAGCAGCTTTAGGCAGGGGCGTAGGTTCATGAACACTGAAGCTTTCTTT. This translates into CASSFRQGRRFMNTEAFF.

The V call is TRBV18, the J call TRBJ2-3; D might be TRBD1 or TRBD2, each matching 5 bases. V shed 4 bases and J shed 0 bases, with 8 bases lying between them. Germline CDR1 KGHSH, CDR2 LQKENI. The CDR3 length is 14 residues. CDR3 sequence (DNA): TGTGCCAGCTCACGGGACCATAGCACAGATACGCAGTATTTT. Translated, it gives CASSRDHSTDTQYF.

The genes are TRBV16 and TRBJ1-5; TRBD1 agrees at 7 bases. V lost 2 bases, J lost 7 bases, and 5 bases stayed unmatched. The CDR3 runs to 14 residues. Germline V CDR1 and CDR2: KGHSY, FQNENV. DNA for the CDR3: TGTGCCAGCAGCCAACGGGGAGGGGGCCAGCCCCAGCATTTT. This translates into CASSQRGGGQPQHF.